This note documents a single T cell receptor beta chain sequence. Enrolled during active infection, Seattle patients were then followed longitudinally. The record originates from a study of blood T cell repertoires in COVID-19. Across the whole study: Collection of acute and convalescent COVID-19 samples took place in the United States, Italy and Spain. In each case, the material was cDNA or gDNA derived from T cells, B-cell-depleted T cells, or PBMCs.

Methods used by the authors: Reference gene primer amplification gave nucleated cell count estimates. The method was immunoSEQ multiplex PCR; TCRdb's version includes in-frame clones alone and lacks a portion of them. D and trimming were read from the DNA, whereas the V and J calls and clone size are those reported in that table. The data show 95,000 to 150,000 clones, with about four fifths seen just once and about a sixth held by the top ten. The J segment lost 5 bases and the V segment lost 1 base, leaving 7 bases of the junction unmatched. The CDR3 covers 15 residues. Per germline, CDR1 SGHRS and CDR2 YFSETQ.

The receptor was isolated from a young man with COVID-19, enrolled during active disease. The genes are TRBV5-1 and TRBJ2-5; TRBD2 matches at 8 bases. The sequenced sample consisted of peripheral blood. The CDR3 protein is CASSLSGTSRETQYF. The CDR3 region has the DNA TGCGCCAGCAGCTTGTCCGGGACTAGTCGGGAGACCCAGTACTTC.